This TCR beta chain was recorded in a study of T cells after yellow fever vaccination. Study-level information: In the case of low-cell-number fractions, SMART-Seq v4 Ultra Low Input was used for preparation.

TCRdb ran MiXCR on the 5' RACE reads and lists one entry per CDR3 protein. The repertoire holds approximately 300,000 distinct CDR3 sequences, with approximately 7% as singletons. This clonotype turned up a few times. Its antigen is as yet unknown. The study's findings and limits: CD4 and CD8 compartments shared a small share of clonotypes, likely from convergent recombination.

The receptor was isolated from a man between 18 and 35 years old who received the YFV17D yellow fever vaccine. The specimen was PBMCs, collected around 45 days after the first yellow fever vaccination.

Here the CDR3 reads CAISESIADTRPPLNSPLHF. The CDR3 DNA sequence: TGTGCCATCAGTGAGTCGATTGCAGACACCCGACCTCCTCTTAATTCACCCCTCCACTTT. The gene calls are TRBV10-3 and TRBJ1-6; D is ambiguous. V was trimmed by 0 bases and J by 6 bases, leaving 24 bases between them. The CDR3 is made up of 20 amino acids. Germline lookup yields CDR1 ENHRY and CDR2 SYGVKD.